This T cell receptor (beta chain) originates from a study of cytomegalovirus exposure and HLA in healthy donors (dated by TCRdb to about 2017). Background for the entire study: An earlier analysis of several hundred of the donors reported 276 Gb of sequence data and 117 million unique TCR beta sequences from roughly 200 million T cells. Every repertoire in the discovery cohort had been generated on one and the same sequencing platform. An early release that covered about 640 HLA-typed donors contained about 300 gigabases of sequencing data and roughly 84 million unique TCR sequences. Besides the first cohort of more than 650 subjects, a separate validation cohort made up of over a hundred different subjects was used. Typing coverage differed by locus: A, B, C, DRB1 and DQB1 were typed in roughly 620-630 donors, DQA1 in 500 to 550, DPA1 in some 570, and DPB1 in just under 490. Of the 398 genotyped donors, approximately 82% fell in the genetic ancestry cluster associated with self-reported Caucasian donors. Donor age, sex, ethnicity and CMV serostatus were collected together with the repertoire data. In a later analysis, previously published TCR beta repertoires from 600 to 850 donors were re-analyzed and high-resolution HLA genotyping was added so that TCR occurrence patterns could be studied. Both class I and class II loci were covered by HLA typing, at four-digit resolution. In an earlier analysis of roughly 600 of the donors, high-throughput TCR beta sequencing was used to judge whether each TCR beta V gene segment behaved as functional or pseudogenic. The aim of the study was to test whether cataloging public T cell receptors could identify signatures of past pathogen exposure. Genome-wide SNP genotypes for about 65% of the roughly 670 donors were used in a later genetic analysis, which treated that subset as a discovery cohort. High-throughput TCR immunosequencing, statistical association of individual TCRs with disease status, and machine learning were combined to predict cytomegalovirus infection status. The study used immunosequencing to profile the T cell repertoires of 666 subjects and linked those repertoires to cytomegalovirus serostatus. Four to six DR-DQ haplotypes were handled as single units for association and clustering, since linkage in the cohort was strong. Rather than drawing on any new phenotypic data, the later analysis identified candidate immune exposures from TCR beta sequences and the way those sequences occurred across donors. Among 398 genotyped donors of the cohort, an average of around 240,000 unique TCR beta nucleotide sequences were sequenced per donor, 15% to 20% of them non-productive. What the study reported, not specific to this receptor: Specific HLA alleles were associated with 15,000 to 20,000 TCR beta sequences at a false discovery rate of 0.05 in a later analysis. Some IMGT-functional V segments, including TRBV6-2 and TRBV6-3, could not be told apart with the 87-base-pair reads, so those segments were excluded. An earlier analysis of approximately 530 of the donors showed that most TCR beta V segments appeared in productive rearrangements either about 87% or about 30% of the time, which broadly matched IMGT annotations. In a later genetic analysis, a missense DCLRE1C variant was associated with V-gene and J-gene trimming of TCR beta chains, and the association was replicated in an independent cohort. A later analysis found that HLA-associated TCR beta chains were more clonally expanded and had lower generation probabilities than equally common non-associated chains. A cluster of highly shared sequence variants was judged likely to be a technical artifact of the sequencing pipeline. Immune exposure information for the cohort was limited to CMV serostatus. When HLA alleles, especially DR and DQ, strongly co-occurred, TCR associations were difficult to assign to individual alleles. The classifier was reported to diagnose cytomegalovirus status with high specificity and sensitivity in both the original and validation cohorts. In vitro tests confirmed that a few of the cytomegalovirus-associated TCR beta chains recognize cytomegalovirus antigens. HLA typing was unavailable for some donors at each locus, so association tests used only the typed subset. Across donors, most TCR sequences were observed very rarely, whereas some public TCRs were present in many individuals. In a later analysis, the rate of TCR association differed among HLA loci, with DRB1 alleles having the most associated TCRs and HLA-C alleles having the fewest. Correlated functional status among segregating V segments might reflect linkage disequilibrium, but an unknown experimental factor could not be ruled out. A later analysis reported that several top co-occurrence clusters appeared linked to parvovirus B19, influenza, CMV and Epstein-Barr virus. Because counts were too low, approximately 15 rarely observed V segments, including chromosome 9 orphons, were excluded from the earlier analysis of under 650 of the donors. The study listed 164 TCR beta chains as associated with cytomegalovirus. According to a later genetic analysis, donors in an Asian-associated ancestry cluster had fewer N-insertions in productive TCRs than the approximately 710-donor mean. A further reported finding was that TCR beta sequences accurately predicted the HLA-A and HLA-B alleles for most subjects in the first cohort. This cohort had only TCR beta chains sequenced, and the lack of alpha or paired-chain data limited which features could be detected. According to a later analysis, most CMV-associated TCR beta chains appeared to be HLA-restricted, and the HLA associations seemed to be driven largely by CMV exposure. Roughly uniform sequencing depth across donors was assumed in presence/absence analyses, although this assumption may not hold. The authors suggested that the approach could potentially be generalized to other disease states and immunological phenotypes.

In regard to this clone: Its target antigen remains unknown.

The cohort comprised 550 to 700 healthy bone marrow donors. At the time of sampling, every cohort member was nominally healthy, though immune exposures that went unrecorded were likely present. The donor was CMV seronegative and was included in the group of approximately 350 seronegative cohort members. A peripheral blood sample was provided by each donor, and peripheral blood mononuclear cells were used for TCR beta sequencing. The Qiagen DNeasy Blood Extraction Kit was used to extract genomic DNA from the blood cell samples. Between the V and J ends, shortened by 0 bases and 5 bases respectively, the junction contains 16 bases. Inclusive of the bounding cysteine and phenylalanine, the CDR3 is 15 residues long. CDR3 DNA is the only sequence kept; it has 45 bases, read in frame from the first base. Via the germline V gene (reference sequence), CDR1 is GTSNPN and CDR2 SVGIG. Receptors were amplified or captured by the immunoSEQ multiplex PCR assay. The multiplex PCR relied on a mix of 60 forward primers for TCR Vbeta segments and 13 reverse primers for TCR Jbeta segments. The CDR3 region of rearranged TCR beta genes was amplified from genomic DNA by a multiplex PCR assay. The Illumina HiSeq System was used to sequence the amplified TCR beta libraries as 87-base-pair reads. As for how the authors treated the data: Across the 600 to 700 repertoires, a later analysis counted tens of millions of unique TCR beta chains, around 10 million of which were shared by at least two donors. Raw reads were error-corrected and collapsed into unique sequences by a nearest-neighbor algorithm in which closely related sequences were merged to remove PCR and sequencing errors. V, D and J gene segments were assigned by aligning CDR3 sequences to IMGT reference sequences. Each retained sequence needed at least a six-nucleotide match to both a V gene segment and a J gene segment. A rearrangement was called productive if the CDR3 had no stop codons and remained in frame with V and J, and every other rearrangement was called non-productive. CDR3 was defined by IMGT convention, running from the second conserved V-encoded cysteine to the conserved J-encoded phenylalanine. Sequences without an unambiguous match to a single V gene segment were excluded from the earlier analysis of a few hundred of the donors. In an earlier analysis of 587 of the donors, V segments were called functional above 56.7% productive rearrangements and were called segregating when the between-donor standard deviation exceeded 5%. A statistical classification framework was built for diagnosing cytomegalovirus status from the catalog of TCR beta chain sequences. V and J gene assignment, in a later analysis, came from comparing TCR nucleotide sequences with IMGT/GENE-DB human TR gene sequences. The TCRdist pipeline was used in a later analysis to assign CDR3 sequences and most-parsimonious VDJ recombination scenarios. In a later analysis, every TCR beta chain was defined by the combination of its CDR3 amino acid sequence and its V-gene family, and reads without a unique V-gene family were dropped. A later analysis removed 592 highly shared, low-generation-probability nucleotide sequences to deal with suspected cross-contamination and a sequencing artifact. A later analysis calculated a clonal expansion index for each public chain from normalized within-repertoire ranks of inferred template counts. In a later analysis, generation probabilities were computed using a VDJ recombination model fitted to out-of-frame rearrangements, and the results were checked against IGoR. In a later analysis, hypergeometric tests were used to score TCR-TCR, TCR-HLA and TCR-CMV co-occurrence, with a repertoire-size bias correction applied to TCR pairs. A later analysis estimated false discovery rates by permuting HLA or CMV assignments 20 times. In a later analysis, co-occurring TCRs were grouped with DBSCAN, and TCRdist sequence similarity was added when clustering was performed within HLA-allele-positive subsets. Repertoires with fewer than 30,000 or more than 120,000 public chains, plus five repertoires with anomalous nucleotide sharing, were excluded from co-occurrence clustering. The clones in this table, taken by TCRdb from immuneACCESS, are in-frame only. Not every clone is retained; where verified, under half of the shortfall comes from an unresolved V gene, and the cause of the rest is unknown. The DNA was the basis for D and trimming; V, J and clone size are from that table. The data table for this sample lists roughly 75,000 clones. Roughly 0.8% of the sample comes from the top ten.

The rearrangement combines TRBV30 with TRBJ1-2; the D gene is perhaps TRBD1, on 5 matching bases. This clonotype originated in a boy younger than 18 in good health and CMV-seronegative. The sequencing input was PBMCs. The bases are TGTGCCTGGAGTGTATTCCTCGCAGGGCAATATGGCTACACCTTC. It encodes CAWSVFLAGQYGYTF.